The entry below gives a single T cell receptor (beta chain) sequence along with its context. The sample originates from a study of blood T cell repertoires in COVID-19. The assay was immunoSEQ multiplex PCR, and TCRdb's table has in-frame clones only and misses some. The repertoire has some 210,000 clones, approximately 81% of them found once; the top ten carry about a fifth. Trimming removed 6 bases from V and 5 bases from J, with 22 bases in between. Germline values: CDR1 MNHEY, CDR2 SMNVEV (reference sequence). There are 17 residues in the CDR3. The receptor was isolated from a human donor in a cohort sampled during active COVID-19. The chain couples TRBV27 to TRBJ2-2; maybe TRBD2 (6 bases). Sequencing used peripheral blood. The CDR3 coding sequence is TGTGCCAGCAGCCCGTCCAACTGGCGGGGTAGGACCGGGGAGCTGTTTTTT. It yields the protein CASSPSNWRGRTGELFF.